A selection of T cell receptor beta chains follows, all from one sample in a study of T cell repertoires in cytomegalovirus infection. One entry per CDR3 protein, called by TCRdb with MiXCR from the reads. This sample yields around 740,000 distinct CDR3 sequences, of which less than 40% are seen a single time; 2.5% to 3.5% belongs to the top ten. The source material was PBMCs. The receptors were gathered from a human donor in good health (CMV status not recorded). Some clones in this sample may be carry-over from other donors' samples. Both conserved end residues are part of each CDR3. Fields, in order: J gene, V gene, CDR3 protein.

j_gene: TRBJ1-5
v_gene: TRBV6-5
CDR3aa: CASRPLTAFNQPQHF

j_gene: TRBJ2-3
v_gene: TRBV12-3/TRBV12-4
CDR3aa: CASSLGTSGRDTQYF

j_gene: TRBJ2-2
v_gene: TRBV28
CDR3aa: CASQTYLAYGELFF

j_gene: TRBJ2-6
v_gene: TRBV5-1
CDR3aa: CASGARDSGANVQTF

j_gene: TRBJ1-1
v_gene: TRBV14
CDR3aa: CASSQVSQMNTEAFF

j_gene: TRBJ1-6
v_gene: TRBV15
CDR3aa: CATSRQESPLHF

j_gene: TRBJ1-5
v_gene: TRBV20-1
CDR3aa: CSARDQNQPQHF

j_gene: TRBJ2-2
v_gene: TRBV10-2
CDR3aa: CASSDSGELFF

j_gene: TRBJ1-3
v_gene: TRBV12-3/TRBV12-4
CDR3aa: CASSFRTMNTIYF

j_gene: TRBJ1-1
v_gene: TRBV28
CDR3aa: CASSYRSAGGVEAFF

j_gene: TRBJ1-5
v_gene: TRBV5-1
CDR3aa: CASSYTGEGSQPQHF

j_gene: TRBJ2-1
v_gene: TRBV24-1
CDR3aa: CATGKGQAPYNEQFF

j_gene: TRBJ2-6
v_gene: TRBV19
CDR3aa: CASSPSTPGANVLTF

j_gene: TRBJ1-3
v_gene: TRBV18
CDR3aa: CASSPTVTGNTIYF

j_gene: TRBJ1-6
v_gene: TRBV28
CDR3aa: CASSFRTPNRSPLHF

j_gene: TRBJ1-5
v_gene: TRBV20-1
CDR3aa: CSARGQGFSGSQPQHF

j_gene: TRBJ1-5
v_gene: TRBV29-1
CDR3aa: CSVASENSNQPQHF

j_gene: TRBJ2-7
v_gene: TRBV7-3
CDR3aa: CASSLTWRGSYEQYF

j_gene: TRBJ1-2
v_gene: TRBV28
CDR3aa: CAISTGLYGYTF

j_gene: TRBJ1-1
v_gene: TRBV28
CDR3aa: CASTWSSRTEAFF

j_gene: TRBJ2-7
v_gene: TRBV7-2
CDR3aa: CASSFAGQGSEQYF

j_gene: TRBJ2-5
v_gene: TRBV7-3
CDR3aa: CASSLTSSGGGHQETQYF

j_gene: TRBJ1-2
v_gene: TRBV7-2
CDR3aa: CASSPTGINGYTF

j_gene: TRBJ2-1
v_gene: TRBV5-4
CDR3aa: CASSLAEGLGYNEQFF

j_gene: TRBJ1-1
v_gene: TRBV7-1
CDR3aa: CASRGPIEAFF

j_gene: TRBJ1-2
v_gene: TRBV7-2
CDR3aa: CASSSGFSLNYGYTF

j_gene: TRBJ1-2
v_gene: TRBV28
CDR3aa: CASSSPTPHGQVRGYTF

j_gene: TRBJ2-7
v_gene: TRBV12-3/TRBV12-4
CDR3aa: CASSSAGSRPWEQSF

j_gene: TRBJ2-7
v_gene: TRBV28
CDR3aa: CASSFPRTGGPHEQYF

j_gene: TRBJ2-5
v_gene: TRBV5-1
CDR3aa: CASSLELAGPETQYF

j_gene: TRBJ2-1
v_gene: TRBV6-1
CDR3aa: CASSEVVPGSYNEQFF

j_gene: TRBJ2-1
v_gene: TRBV20-1
CDR3aa: CSASASGGASPYNEQFF

j_gene: TRBJ2-1
v_gene: TRBV11-2
CDR3aa: CASSALAGGQFF

j_gene: TRBJ2-1
v_gene: TRBV28
CDR3aa: CASSFYGSSYNEQFF

j_gene: TRBJ2-7
v_gene: TRBV7-9
CDR3aa: CASSPNLGEVGSYEQYF

j_gene: TRBJ2-7
v_gene: TRBV30
CDR3aa: CACDATYYEQYF

j_gene: TRBJ2-5
v_gene: TRBV7-2
CDR3aa: CASTLWGETQYF

j_gene: TRBJ2-1
v_gene: TRBV28
CDR3aa: CASSISGVLYNEQFF

j_gene: TRBJ2-1
v_gene: TRBV6-5
CDR3aa: CASSYEPSGNEQFF

j_gene: TRBJ2-7
v_gene: TRBV28
CDR3aa: CASTGRGRIGNPYEQYF

j_gene: TRBJ2-7
v_gene: TRBV27
CDR3aa: CASSLYMGQGDHEQYF

j_gene: TRBJ1-3
v_gene: TRBV28
CDR3aa: CASSSTGQSSGNTIYF

j_gene: TRBJ1-5
v_gene: TRBV9
CDR3aa: CASSVEASCLEGRSGHSNNQPQHF

j_gene: TRBJ2-5
v_gene: TRBV11-2
CDR3aa: CASSLAGTEYQETQYF

j_gene: TRBJ2-7
v_gene: TRBV10-3
CDR3aa: CAIMSGSSYEQYF

j_gene: TRBJ2-5
v_gene: TRBV20-1
CDR3aa: CSARGSGGQETQYF

j_gene: TRBJ2-2
v_gene: TRBV30
CDR3aa: CAWSVADANTGELFF

j_gene: TRBJ2-6
v_gene: TRBV5-1
CDR3aa: CASSLVGLSSGANVLTF

j_gene: TRBJ2-7
v_gene: TRBV10-3
CDR3aa: CAIREGWEQYF